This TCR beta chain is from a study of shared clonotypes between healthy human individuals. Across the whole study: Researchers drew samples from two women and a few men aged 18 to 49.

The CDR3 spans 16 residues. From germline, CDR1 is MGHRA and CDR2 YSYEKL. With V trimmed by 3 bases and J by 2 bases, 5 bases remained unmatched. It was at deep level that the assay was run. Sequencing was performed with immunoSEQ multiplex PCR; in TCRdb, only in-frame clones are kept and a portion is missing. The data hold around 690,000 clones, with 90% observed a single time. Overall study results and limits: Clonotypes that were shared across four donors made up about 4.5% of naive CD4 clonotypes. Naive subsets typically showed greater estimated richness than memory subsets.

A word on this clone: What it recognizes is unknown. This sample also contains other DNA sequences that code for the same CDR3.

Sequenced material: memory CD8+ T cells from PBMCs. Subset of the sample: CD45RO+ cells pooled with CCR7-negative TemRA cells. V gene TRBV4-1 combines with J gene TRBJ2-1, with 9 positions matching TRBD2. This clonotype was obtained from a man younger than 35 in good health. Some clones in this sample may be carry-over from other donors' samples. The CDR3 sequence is CASSQGLAGAYNEQFF. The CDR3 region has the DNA TGCGCCAGCAGCCAGGGCTTAGCGGGAGCCTACAATGAGCAGTTCTTC.